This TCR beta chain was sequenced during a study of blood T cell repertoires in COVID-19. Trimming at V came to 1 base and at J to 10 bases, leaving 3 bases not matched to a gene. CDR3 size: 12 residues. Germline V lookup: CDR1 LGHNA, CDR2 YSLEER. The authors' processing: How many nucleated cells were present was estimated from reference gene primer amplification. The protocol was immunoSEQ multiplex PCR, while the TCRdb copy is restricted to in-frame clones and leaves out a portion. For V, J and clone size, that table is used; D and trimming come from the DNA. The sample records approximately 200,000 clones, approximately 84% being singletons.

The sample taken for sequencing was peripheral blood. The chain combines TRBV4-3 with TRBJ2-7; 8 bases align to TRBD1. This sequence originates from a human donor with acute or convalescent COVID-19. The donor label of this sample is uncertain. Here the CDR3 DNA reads TGCGCCAGCAGCCAAGGAACAGGGGGTCAGTACTTC. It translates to CASSQGTGGQYF.